The next 27 T cell receptor beta chains were all read from a single sample in a study of breast tumors, draining lymph nodes, adjacent tissues. The lymph nodes were axillary draining lymph nodes from breast cancer patients. One entry per CDR3 protein results from TCRdb running MiXCR on the multiplex PCR reads. The data hold some 250,000 distinct CDR3 sequences, with 34% observed a single time. The material sequenced was axillary lymph node tissue. These receptors were taken from a female donor with breast cancer. Some clones in this sample may be carry-over from other donors' samples.

This clonotype was counted a few times. The chain couples TRBV28 to TRBJ1-5, with D possibly being TRBD1 (5 bases). V was shortened by 5 bases and J by 9 bases, with 17 bases between the two germline ends. Germline V lookup: CDR1 MDHEN, CDR2 SYDVKM. This CDR3 is 14 amino acids long. CDR3: CASSMGPETVPQHF. CDR3 in DNA: TGTGCCAGCAGTATGGGGCCTGAAACAGTGCCCCAGCATTTT. The variable domain in full, with the rest retrieved from reference TRBV28 and TRBJ1-5, is DVKVTQSSRYLVKRTGEKVFLECVQDMDHENMFWYRQDPGLGLRLIYFSYDVKMKEKGDIPEGYSVSREKKERFSLILESASTNQTSMYLCASSMGPETVPQHFGDGTRLSIL.

This clonotype was observed at least ten times. The V call is TRBV5-1, the J call TRBJ2-3, with 7 bases lining up with TRBD1. Germline CDR1 is SGHRS and CDR2 is YFSETQ. With 5 bases clipped from V and 5 bases from J, the junction kept 8 bases outside the gene matches. The CDR3 loop spans 14 amino acids. The CDR3, as DNA: TGCGCCAGCAGTTCCGGGACAGTGGGAGATACGCAGTATTTT. Its translation: CASSSGTVGDTQYF. Complete variable domain (other parts from reference TRBV5-1 and TRBJ2-3): KAGVTQTPRYLIKTRGQQVTLSCSPISGHRSVSWYQQTPGQGLQFLFEYFSETQRNKGNFPGRFSGRQFSNSRSEMNVSTLELGDSALYLCASSSGTVGDTQYFGPGTRLTVL.

This clonotype was observed at least ten times. The chain links TRBV4-3 to TRBJ1-4, with TRBD1 as a possible D gene (5 bases). CDR1 and CDR2 from the germline V gene are LGHNA and YSLEER. V lost 0 bases, J lost 3 bases, and 8 bases lay in between. This CDR3 contains 15 residues. CDR3 nucleotides: TGCGCCAGCAGCCAAGAGTGGGGGGCTAATGAAAAACTGTTTTTT. This sequence encodes CASSQEWGANEKLFF.

CDR3 bases: TGTGCCAGCAGCCAAGCGGAGGGGACAGGCTACACCTTC. It is translated as CASSQAEGTGYTF. The chain combines TRBV3-1 with TRBJ1-2, with D possibly matching TRBD1 (6 bases). Germline V gene sequence: CDR1 LGHDT, CDR2 YNNKEL (reference sequence). CDR3 size: 13 residues. The ends were cut back, 1 base at V and 8 bases at J, with 11 bases in the middle. Full variable domain (remainder filled in from reference TRBV3-1 and TRBJ1-2): DTAVSQTPKYLVTQMGNDKSIKCEQNLGHDTMYWYKQDSKKFLKIMFSYNNKELIINETVPNRFSPKSPDKAHLNLHINSLELGDSAVYFCASSQAEGTGYTFGSGTRLTVV.

This chain uses TRBV19 with TRBJ2-3, with 12 bases that match TRBD2. V gave up 5 bases and J gave up 11 bases; unmatched junction bases: 17. The CDR3 has 17 residues. Germline V gives CDR1 LNHDA, CDR2 SQIVND (reference sequence). The CDR3 coding sequence is TGTGCCAGTAGTCTCCGACTAGCGGGGGAGAAAGGGAGTGAGCAGTATTTT. It encodes CASSLRLAGEKGSEQYF.

This clonotype was observed at least ten times. The chain is built from TRBV20-1 and TRBJ1-2, with D possibly being TRBD1 (6 bases). V was cut by 2 bases and J by 8 bases, with 18 bases left in between. The CDR3 loop spans 14 amino acids. Per germline, CDR1 DFQATT and CDR2 SNEGSKA (reference sequence). CDR3 coding DNA: TGCAGTGCTAGACCTTTGAGGGGGGCCGTAGGCTACACCTTC. This translates into CSARPLRGAVGYTF.

This clonotype was recorded many times. The chain recombines TRBV6-5 with TRBJ1-2; 7 bases fit TRBD1. V lost 2 bases and J lost 6; bases outside the gene matches: 6. Germline V CDR1 and CDR2: MNHEY, SVGAGI. The CDR3 loop spans 14 amino acids. DNA of the CDR3: TGTGCCAGCAGTTACACAGGGGTTCGAAATGGCTACACCTTC. This sequence encodes CASSYTGVRNGYTF.

The J gene is TRBJ2-3, the V gene TRBV3-1; TRBD1 agrees at 8 bases. Germline V gene data show CDR1 as LGHDT and CDR2 as YNNKEL (reference sequence). Trimming cost V 2 bases and J 6 bases; bases outside gene matches: 7. This CDR3 is 15 amino acids long. The CDR3 nucleotides read TGTGCCAGCAGCCAACTGGACAGGGTAACCGATACGCAGTATTTT. It translates to CASSQLDRVTDTQYF.

This clonotype was counted ten times or more. A much more abundant neighbour one base away suggests this may be a read error. The chain carries TRBV20-1 and TRBJ2-5, with D unclear. The length of the CDR3 is 14 residues. Germline V gene data show CDR1 as DFQATT and CDR2 as SNEGSKA (reference sequence). This CDR3 is CSARGLRSQATQYF. The CDR3 DNA reads as TGCAGTGCTAGAGGTCTCCGGAGTCAAGCGACCCAGTACTTC.

The chain links TRBV7-2 to TRBJ2-6, with a tentative D call TRBD2 (6 bases). The CDR3 consists of 15 residues. In germline, CDR1 is SGHTA, CDR2 FQGNSA. Trimming stripped 5 bases from V and 3 bases from J, with 11 bases between. Written as DNA, the CDR3 is TGTGCCAGCAGCCGGCGGGGAGATGGGGCCAACGTCCTGACTTTC. As protein: CASSRRGDGANVLTF.

In this sample, this clonotype turned up a few times. The rearrangement links TRBV20-1 to TRBJ2-2; 10 bases map to TRBD2. The CDR3 extends over 18 amino acids. The V and J ends lost 0 bases and 2 bases, in that order; junction bases with no gene match: 9. In germline, CDR1 is DFQATT, CDR2 SNEGSKA (reference sequence). The CDR3 protein is CSARDSSGGPINTGELFF. As DNA, the CDR3 is TGCAGTGCTAGAGATTCTAGCGGGGGACCCATTAACACCGGGGAGCTGTTTTTT.

The sample holds many counts of this clonotype. This chain joins TRBV20-1 and TRBJ1-5; 11 bases fit TRBD1. The J segment lost 8 bases and the V segment lost 4 bases, leaving 10 bases of the junction unmatched. CDR1 and CDR2 (germline): DFQATT, SNEGSKA (reference sequence). This CDR3 is built from 15 residues. The CDR3 region is CSAIGRTGGLEPQHF. CDR3 nucleotide sequence: TGCAGTGCTATCGGAAGGACAGGGGGCCTTGAGCCCCAGCATTTT.

This chain links TRBV24-1 with TRBJ2-1; TRBD1 matches 11 bases. CDR1 is KGHDR, CDR2 SFDVKD, per germline. The CDR3 totals 21 residues. V trimming: 9 bases; J trimming: 6 bases; junction bases outside the gene matches: 27. The chain's CDR3 is CATPRGEPDSGTGGRVNEQFF. As DNA, the CDR3 is TGTGCCACCCCGCGGGGGGAGCCGGACAGTGGGACAGGGGGACGAGTCAATGAGCAGTTCTTC.

Many counts were recorded for this clonotype. The chain links TRBV19 to TRBJ1-2; D is perhaps TRBD1 (6 bases). This CDR3 contains 15 residues. The V end was cut by 5 bases, the J end by 8 bases, with 21 bases between. Germline V gene data show CDR1 as LNHDA and CDR2 as SQIVND (reference sequence). CDR3 amino acids: CASSAQGKVVKGYTF. CDR3 sequence (DNA): TGTGCCAGTAGTGCGCAGGGGAAGGTGGTAAAAGGCTACACCTTC. Combining the CDR3 with reference TRBV19 and TRBJ1-2 gives the whole variable domain DGGITQSPKYLFRKEGQNVTLSCEQNLNHDAMYWYRQDPGQGLRLIYYSQIVNDFQKGDIAEGYSVSREKKESFPLTVTSAQKNPTAFYLCASSAQGKVVKGYTFGSGTRLTVV.

This chain uses TRBV2 with TRBJ1-6; D is perhaps TRBD1 (5 bases). The CDR3 consists of 18 residues. The germline V gene has CDR1 SNHLY and CDR2 FYNNEI. Trimming stripped 3 bases from V and 7 bases from J, with 22 bases between. As DNA, the CDR3 is TGTGCCAGCAGTGACCCTAGCGGGACGACCGGGCAGAATTCACCCCTCCACTTT. Amino acids: CASSDPSGTTGQNSPLHF.

This chain uses TRBV15 with TRBJ2-7; 12 bases are shared with TRBD1. The CDR3 runs to 16 residues. Losses at the gene ends were 4 bases for V and 5 bases for J; bases not matched to a gene: 9. Germline V gene sequence: CDR1 LNHNV, CDR2 YYDKDF (reference sequence). CDR3 in DNA: TGTGCCACCAGCACAACCTCGGGACAGGGGGCCCACGAGCAGTACTTC. This translates into CATSTTSGQGAHEQYF.

The chain employs TRBV20-1 and TRBJ1-3; the D gene is possibly TRBD1 (5 bases). V gave up 6 bases and J gave up 2 bases, with 11 bases separating them. The CDR3 runs to 13 residues. Germline V gives CDR1 DFQATT, CDR2 SNEGSKA (reference sequence). The CDR3 DNA is TGCAGTGCCGAGGGAGGGGCTGGAAACACCATATATTTT. This codes for CSAEGGAGNTIYF.

The chain links TRBV7-9 to TRBJ2-1; TRBD1 matches at 10 bases. The V and J ends lost 1 base and 6 bases, in that order; junction bases with no gene match: 0. CDR3 size: 14 residues. The germline gives CDR1 SEHNR, CDR2 FQNEAQ (reference sequence). CDR3 DNA sequence: TGTGCCAGCAGCTTAGGGGACAGGGGCAATGAGCAGTTCTTC. This translates into CASSLGDRGNEQFF.

The V gene is TRBV24-1, the J gene TRBJ2-2; 9 bases match TRBD2. Germline V gene sequence: CDR1 KGHDR, CDR2 SFDVKD. V was pared by 5 bases and J by 5 bases, with 14 bases of the junction left unmatched. The CDR3 is 18 amino acids. The CDR3: CATSARDMAGGKTGELFF. The CDR3 bases are TGTGCCACCAGTGCTAGAGATATGGCGGGAGGGAAAACCGGGGAGCTGTTTTTT.

Notes on this clonotype: This may be a read error: a much more frequent sequence differs by one nucleotide. This chain's CDR3 is CASRGGQNAGELFF. The CDR3 nucleotides read TGCGCCAGCAGGGGGGGGCAGAACGCCGGGGAGCTGTTTTTT. The V and J genes are TRBV5-1 and TRBJ2-2; TRBD2 is a possible D gene (7 bases). The CDR3 totals 14 residues. From germline, CDR1 is SGHRS and CDR2 YFSETQ.

This clonotype was observed at least ten times. The genes are TRBV15 and TRBJ2-2; 10 nucleotides agree with TRBD2. Germline V gene lookup returns CDR1 LNHNV and CDR2 YYDKDF (reference sequence). This CDR3 spans 17 amino acids. V lost 6 bases, J lost 6 bases, and 13 bases stayed unmatched. The CDR3 reads CATRYENLAGVAGELFF. The CDR3 DNA reads as TGTGCCACCAGATATGAAAACCTAGCGGGAGTCGCCGGGGAGCTGTTTTTT. The full variable domain, its missing parts supplied by reference TRBV15 and TRBJ2-2, is DAMVIQNPRYQVTQFGKPVTLSCSQTLNHNVMYWYQQKSSQAPKLLFHYYDKDFNNEADTPDNFQSRRPNTSFCFLDIRSPGLGDTAMYLCATRYENLAGVAGELFFGEGSRLTVL.

This clonotype was seen many times. The genes are TRBV6-4 and TRBJ2-1, with 7 bases fitting TRBD1. CDR3 length equals 15 residues. In germline, CDR1 is MRHNA, CDR2 SNTAGT. After removal of 0 bases from V and 5 bases from J, the junction contained 4 bases not matched to a gene. The CDR3 loop is CASSDSGGADNEQFF. CDR3 nucleotide sequence: TGTGCCAGCAGTGACTCAGGGGGCGCGGACAATGAGCAGTTCTTC.

This clonotype was detected many times. The V call is TRBV7-9, the J call TRBJ1-3, with D possibly matching TRBD1 (5 bases). CDR1 is SEHNR and CDR2 is FQNEAQ in the germline V gene (reference sequence). Trimming removed 4 bases at V and 3 bases at J, with 22 bases between. The CDR3 covers 18 residues. The DNA for the CDR3 is TGTGCCAGCAGCTCGTACAGGTCTAACCAAAGGTTTGGAAACACCATATATTTT. Amino acid sequence: CASSSYRSNQRFGNTIYF.

This clonotype was recorded at least ten times. J is TRBJ2-7 and V is TRBV7-9, with TRBD2 matching over 13 bases. This CDR3 is 20 amino acids long. Looked up from germline, CDR1 is SEHNR and CDR2 is FQNEAQ (reference sequence). Trimming at V came to 0 bases and at J to 4 bases, leaving 15 bases not matched to a gene. The chain's CDR3 is CASSLARGGLAGPRPYEQYF. CDR3 in DNA: TGTGCCAGCAGCTTAGCGCGGGGGGGACTAGCGGGGCCCCGTCCTTACGAGCAGTACTTC.

The sample holds many counts of this clonotype. CDR3 in DNA: TGCGCCAGCAGCCAAGTACTCGGGGAGCTGTTTTTT. It codes for CASSQVLGELFF. This sequence joins TRBV4-3 and TRBJ2-2; D unclear. The CDR3 is made up of 12 amino acids. Germline V gene sequence: CDR1 LGHNA, CDR2 YSLEER. V lost 1 base to trimming and J lost 7 bases, with 4 bases between them.

The rearrangement joins TRBV7-8 to TRBJ1-1, with TRBD1 matching over 8 bases. The trim removed 5 bases at V and 5 bases at J, leaving 13 bases unmatched. Germline V lookup: CDR1 SGHVS, CDR2 FQNEAQ. This CDR3 spans 16 amino acids. The CDR3 DNA is TGTGCCAGCAGCCCAAGACGGGCCAGGGGGCTTACTGAAGCTTTCTTT. Amino acids: CASSPRRARGLTEAFF.

The rearrangement uses TRBV6-5 and TRBJ2-5, with TRBD1 matching 8 bases. The J segment lost 5 bases and the V segment lost 5 bases, leaving 10 bases of the junction unmatched. The V gene's germline CDR1 is MNHEY and CDR2 SVGAGI. The CDR3 has 15 amino acids. Written as DNA, the CDR3 is TGTGCCAGCAGTCGACAGACAGGGGCCTGGGAGACCCAGTACTTC. It is translated as CASSRQTGAWETQYF.